What follows are 13 T cell receptor beta chains derived from one specimen sequenced in a study of blood T cell repertoires in COVID-19. Clones were read by immunoSEQ multiplex PCR, and TCRdb kept only the in-frame ones, dropping some. Of fewer than 200,000 clones in the sample, 76% were seen once. The sequenced sample consisted of peripheral blood. Source of these receptors: a woman aged 80 or older with acute or convalescent COVID-19.

This chain joins TRBV3-1 (or the pseudogene TRBV3-2) and TRBJ2-3; 10 bases map to TRBD2. Germline V gene data show CDR1 as LGHDT and CDR2 as YNNKEL (reference sequence). The CDR3 extends over 14 amino acids. Trimming took 8 bases from V and 4 from J; bases not matched to a gene: 6. CDR3 DNA: TGTGCCAGCTCCGGGACTAGCGACGCAGATACGCAGTATTTT. Encoded protein: CASSGTSDADTQYF.

The rearrangement joins TRBV7-9 to TRBJ2-7, with TRBD1 matching over 9 bases. From germline, CDR1 is SEHNR and CDR2 FQNEAQ (reference sequence). The V and J ends lost 5 bases and 5 bases, in that order; junction bases with no gene match: 10. This CDR3 is built from 15 residues. CDR3 region: CASSTTQGAVHEQYF. In DNA form, the CDR3 reads TGTGCCAGCAGCACAACACAGGGGGCCGTCCACGAGCAGTACTTC.

This chain links TRBV3-1 (or the pseudogene TRBV3-2) with TRBJ1-2, with 10 bases lining up with TRBD1. The V gene end was trimmed by 4 bases and the J gene end by 7 bases; junction bases not matched to a gene: 9. This CDR3 has 15 residues. CDR1 and CDR2 (germline): LGHDT, YNNKEL (reference sequence). The CDR3 loop is CASSRRDRGFGGYTF. CDR3 coding DNA: TGTGCCAGCAGCCGACGGGACAGGGGTTTTGGTGGCTACACCTTC.

This chain links TRBV7-2 with TRBJ2-1; TRBD1 aligns across 7 bases. The CDR3 totals 15 residues. The V segment lost 0 bases and the J segment 4 bases; nucleotides outside the gene matches: 3. Germline loops: CDR1 SGHTA, CDR2 FQGNSA. The CDR3 region has the DNA TGTGCCAGCAGCTTAGCGTCACAGGGGTACAATGAGCAGTTCTTC. Its protein is CASSLASQGYNEQFF.

The chain links TRBV27 to TRBJ1-6; D gene unclear. The CDR3 runs 18 residues. Germline assignment: CDR1 MNHEY and CDR2 SMNVEV (reference sequence). The V and J ends lost 4 bases and 0 bases respectively, with 16 bases between them. The DNA of the CDR3 is TGTGCCAGCAGTTCACGGGTCAGTTTGAGCTCCTATAATTCACCCCTCCACTTT. Protein: CASSSRVSLSSYNSPLHF.

The table lists this clone with a count of one. This rearrangement joins TRBV5-6 to TRBJ2-1; D might be TRBD1 (6 bases). The CDR3 has 14 amino acids. CDR1 is SGHDT, CDR2 YYEEEE, per germline. V was cut by 4 bases and J by 5 bases, with 13 bases left in between. CDR3 bases: TGTGCCAGCAGCCAAGGACAGCCCAACAATGAGCAGTTCTTC. Translated, it gives CASSQGQPNNEQFF. Supplemented by reference TRBV5-6 and TRBJ2-1, the full variable domain reads DAGVTQSPTHLIKTRGQQVTLRCSPKSGHDTVSWYQQALGQGPQFIFQYYEEEERQRGNFPDRFSGHQFPNYSSELNVNALLLGDSALYLCASSQGQPNNEQFFGPGTRLTVL.

This rearrangement joins TRBV6-2 or TRBV6-3 to TRBJ2-7; 8 bases are a match to TRBD1. This CDR3 is 14 amino acids long. Germline trimming cut 5 bases from V and 6 bases from J; bases unmatched to any gene: 9. Germline CDR1 and CDR2: MNHEY and SVGEGT. CDR3 in amino acids: CASSRTGNLFEQYF. The DNA for the CDR3 is TGTGCCAGCAGTCGGACAGGGAACCTATTCGAGCAGTACTTC.

The V gene is TRBV9, the J gene TRBJ2-1; TRBD2 matches at 9 bases. There are 15 residues in the CDR3. V gave up 0 bases and J gave up 8 bases; unmatched junction bases: 6. Germline CDR1 and CDR2: SGDLS and YYNGEE. The CDR3 protein is CASSVVGGGADEQFF. The CDR3 nucleotides read TGTGCCAGCAGCGTAGTTGGCGGGGGGGCCGATGAGCAGTTCTTC.

The V call is TRBV6-2 or TRBV6-3, the J call TRBJ1-2, with TRBD1 identical over 8 bases. The CDR3 covers 15 residues. Germline V lookup: CDR1 MNHEY, CDR2 SVGEGT. The trim removed 1 base at V and 5 bases at J, leaving 6 bases unmatched. CDR3 loop: CASSYYRGDLYGYTF. In DNA, the CDR3 is TGTGCCAGCAGTTACTACAGGGGGGATCTATATGGCTACACCTTC.

The table lists this clone with a few counts. The V and J genes are TRBV6-5 and TRBJ1-3, with D maybe TRBD1 (5 bases). This CDR3 is 15 amino acids long. From germline, CDR1 is MNHEY and CDR2 SVGAGI. V lost 5 bases to trimming and J lost 0 bases, with 11 bases between them. CDR3 in amino acids: CASSQLTASGNTIYF. CDR3 bases: TGTGCCAGCAGTCAACTGACAGCCTCTGGAAACACCATATATTTT.

This sequence joins TRBV14 and TRBJ1-2, with TRBD1 matching over 7 bases. Germline trimming cut 0 bases from V and 9 bases from J; bases unmatched to any gene: 4. This CDR3 comprises 13 residues. The V gene's germline CDR1 is SGHDN and CDR2 FVKESK. In DNA, the CDR3 is TGTGCCAGCAGCCAAGACAGGGGGGTACGCTACACCTTC. This translates into CASSQDRGVRYTF.

This clone appeared a single time. The gene calls are TRBV6-2 or TRBV6-3 and TRBJ1-5; D remains unclear. This CDR3 has 13 residues. The V gene lost 2 bases and the J gene lost 3 bases, with 5 bases spanning the gap. Germline-derived CDR1 and CDR2 are MNHEY and SVGEGT. The CDR3 region has the DNA TGTGCCAGCAGTTACCCCCTCAATCAGCCCCAGCATTTT. Its protein is CASSYPLNQPQHF.

This chain connects TRBV6-5 to TRBJ2-7; no reliable D call. Trimming pared 4 bases from V and 3 bases from J, leaving 4 bases between. The CDR3 extends over 11 amino acids. CDR1 and CDR2 from the germline V gene are MNHEY and SVGAGI. The CDR3 here is CASSFLYEQYF. The CDR3 coding sequence is TGTGCCAGCAGTTTTCTCTACGAGCAGTACTTC.